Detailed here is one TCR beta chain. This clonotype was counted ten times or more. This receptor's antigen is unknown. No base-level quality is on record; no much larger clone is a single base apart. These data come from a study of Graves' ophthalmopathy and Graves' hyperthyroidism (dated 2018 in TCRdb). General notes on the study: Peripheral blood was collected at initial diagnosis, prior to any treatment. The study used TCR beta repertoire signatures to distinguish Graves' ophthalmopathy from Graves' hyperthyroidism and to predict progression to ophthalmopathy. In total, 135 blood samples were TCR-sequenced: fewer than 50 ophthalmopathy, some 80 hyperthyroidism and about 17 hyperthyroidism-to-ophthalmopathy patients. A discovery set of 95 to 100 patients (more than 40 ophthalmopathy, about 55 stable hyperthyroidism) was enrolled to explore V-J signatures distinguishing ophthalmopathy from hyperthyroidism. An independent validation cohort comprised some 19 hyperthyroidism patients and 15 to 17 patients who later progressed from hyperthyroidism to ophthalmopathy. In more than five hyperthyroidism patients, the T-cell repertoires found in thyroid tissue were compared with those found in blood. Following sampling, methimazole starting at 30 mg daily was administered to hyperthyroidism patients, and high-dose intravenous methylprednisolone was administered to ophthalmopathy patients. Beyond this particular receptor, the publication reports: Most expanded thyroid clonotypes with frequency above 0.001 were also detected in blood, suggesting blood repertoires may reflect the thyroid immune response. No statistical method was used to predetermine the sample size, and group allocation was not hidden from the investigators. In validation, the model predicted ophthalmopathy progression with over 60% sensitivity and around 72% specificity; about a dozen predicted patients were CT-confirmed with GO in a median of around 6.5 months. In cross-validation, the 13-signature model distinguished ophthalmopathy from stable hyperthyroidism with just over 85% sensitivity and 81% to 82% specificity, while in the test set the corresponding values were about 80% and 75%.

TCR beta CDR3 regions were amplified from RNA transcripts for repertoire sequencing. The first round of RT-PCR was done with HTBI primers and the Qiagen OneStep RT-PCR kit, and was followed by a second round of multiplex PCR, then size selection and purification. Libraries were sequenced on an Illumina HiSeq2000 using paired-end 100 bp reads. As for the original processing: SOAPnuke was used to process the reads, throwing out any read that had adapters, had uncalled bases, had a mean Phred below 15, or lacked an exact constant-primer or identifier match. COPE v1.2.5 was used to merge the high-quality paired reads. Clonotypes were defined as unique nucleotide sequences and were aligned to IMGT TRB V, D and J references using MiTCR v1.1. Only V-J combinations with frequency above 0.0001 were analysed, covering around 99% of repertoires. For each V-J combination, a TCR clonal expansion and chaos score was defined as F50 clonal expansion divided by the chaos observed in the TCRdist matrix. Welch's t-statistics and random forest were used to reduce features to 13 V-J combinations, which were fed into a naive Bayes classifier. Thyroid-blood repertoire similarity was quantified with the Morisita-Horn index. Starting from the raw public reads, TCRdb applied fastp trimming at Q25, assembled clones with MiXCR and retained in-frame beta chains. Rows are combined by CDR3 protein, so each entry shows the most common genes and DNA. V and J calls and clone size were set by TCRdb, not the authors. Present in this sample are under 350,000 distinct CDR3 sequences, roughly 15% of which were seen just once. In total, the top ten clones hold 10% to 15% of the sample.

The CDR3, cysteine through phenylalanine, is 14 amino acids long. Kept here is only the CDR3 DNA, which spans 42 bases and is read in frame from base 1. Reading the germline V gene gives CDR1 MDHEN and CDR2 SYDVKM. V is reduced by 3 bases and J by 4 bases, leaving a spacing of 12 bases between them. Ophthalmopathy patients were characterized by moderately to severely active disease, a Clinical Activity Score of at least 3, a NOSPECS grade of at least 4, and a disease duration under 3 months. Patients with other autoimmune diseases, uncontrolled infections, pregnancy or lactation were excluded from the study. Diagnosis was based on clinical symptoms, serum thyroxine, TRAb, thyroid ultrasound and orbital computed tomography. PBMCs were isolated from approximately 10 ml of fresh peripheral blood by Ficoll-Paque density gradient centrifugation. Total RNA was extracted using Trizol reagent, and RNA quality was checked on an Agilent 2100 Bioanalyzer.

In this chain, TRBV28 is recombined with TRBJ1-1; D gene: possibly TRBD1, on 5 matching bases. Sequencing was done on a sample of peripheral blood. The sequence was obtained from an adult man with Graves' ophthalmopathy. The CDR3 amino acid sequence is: CASSFLGGGTEAFF. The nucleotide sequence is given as TGTGCCAGCAGTTTTCTGGGGGGGGGCACTGAAGCTTTCTTT.